These T cell receptor beta chains were read from a single sample in a study of shared clonotypes between healthy human individuals. TCRdb keeps only in-frame clones here, not all; method: immunoSEQ multiplex PCR. The sample shows approximately 500,000 clones, over 75% of them seen only once. Sequenced input: PBMCs. These receptors all come from a woman in her 40s in good health. Some clones in this sample may be carry-over from other donors' samples. Each CDR3 is given without its conserved first and last residue. The order of the fields is V gene, CDR3 protein.

V: TRBV11-2
CDR3: ASSLGTARPGELF

V: TRBV5-6
CDR3: ASSSLAGHYEQY

V: TRBV2
CDR3: ASSHDSGRETQY

V: TRBV28
CDR3: ASTRQRGDGYT

V: TRBV4-3
CDR3: ASSQDPRTANYGYT

V: TRBV6-5
CDR3: ASSYSGQETQY

V: TRBV15
CDR3: ATSRDPTGSTEAF

V: TRBV19
CDR3: ASSRTLASRRGNQPQH

V: TRBV7-9
CDR3: ASSSTTAPNEKLF

V: TRBV7-6
CDR3: ASSFRLAGTDTQY

V: TRBV7-9
CDR3: ALNTGELF

V: TRBV5-1
CDR3: ASSSQGLQETQY

V: TRBV14
CDR3: ASSLRSRASGSRDTQY

V: TRBV4-3
CDR3: ASSQDRVGGYT

V: TRBV7-2
CDR3: ASSPPGWARVNTEAF

V: TRBV5-1
CDR3: ASSLGQEQYEQY

V: TRBV4-2
CDR3: ASSQRSGSTDTQY

V: TRBV7-8
CDR3: ASSYFRKYNEQF

V: TRBV13
CDR3: ASSVALTGPYEQY

V: TRBV19
CDR3: ASRGQGNQPQH

V: TRBV5-1
CDR3: ASSLLGLAGGSYNEQF

V: TRBV27
CDR3: ASSLQGGYEQY

V: TRBV29-1
CDR3: SVPRTGAPVGTDTQY

V: TRBV4-2
CDR3: ASSQAGDTGELF

V: TRBV6-1
CDR3: ASSLEGNTEAF

V: TRBV11-3
CDR3: ASSLGGRGRTGANVLT

V: TRBV7-2
CDR3: ASSLGMTGELF

V: TRBV15
CDR3: ATSRHLGTEGN

V: TRBV5-4
CDR3: ASSFPGLAGSYEQF

V: TRBV5-6
CDR3: TSSWTRENSYEQY

V: TRBV11-1
CDR3: ASSRQQGETQY

V: TRBV7-3
CDR3: ARGRARETQY

V: TRBV2
CDR3: ASQGQGPYEQY

V: TRBV7-2
CDR3: ASSLRTGGSGNTIY

V: TRBV21-1
CDR3: AAAGLAGYEQY

V: TRBV7-2
CDR3: ASSLAGVGAF

V: TRBV7-8
CDR3: ASSYHSGTSGRSYEQY

V: TRBV28
CDR3: ASSGGLAGGPSYNEQF

V: TRBV5-1
CDR3: ASSLEGRGTDTQY

V: TRBV7-8
CDR3: ASSGYNEQF

V: TRBV5-1
CDR3: ASSLEPGPAQETQY

V: TRBV6-4
CDR3: ASSDLSTGLAGSDTQY

V: TRBV28
CDR3: ASSQRGLNTEAF

V: TRBV4-3
CDR3: ASSHTGGSADTQY

V: TRBV28
CDR3: ASSYYRRVGNQPQH

V: TRBV10-3
CDR3: AISEGGVYGYT

V: TRBV7-8
CDR3: ASSLDPGGLSKNIQY

V: TRBV18
CDR3: ASSPKGPGGAGANVLT